This TCR beta chain was recovered during a study of blood T cell repertoires in COVID-19. This clone was found once. Assay: immunoSEQ multiplex PCR; the TCRdb copy retains only in-frame clones and omits some. The table records over 200,000 clones, roughly 90% of them present only once. In germline, CDR1 is SGHAT, CDR2 FQNNGV. The CDR3 covers 16 residues. Trimming removed 6 bases at V and 0 bases at J, with 14 bases between. The clonotype was recovered from a woman in her fifties or sixties with acute or convalescent COVID-19. The sequenced sample was peripheral blood. The V call is TRBV11-2, the J call TRBJ2-2; D is possibly TRBD2 (6 bases). The CDR3 bases are TGTGCCAGCAGACTATGGGGGACTGCGAACACCGGGGAGCTGTTTTTT. It specifies CASRLWGTANTGELFF.